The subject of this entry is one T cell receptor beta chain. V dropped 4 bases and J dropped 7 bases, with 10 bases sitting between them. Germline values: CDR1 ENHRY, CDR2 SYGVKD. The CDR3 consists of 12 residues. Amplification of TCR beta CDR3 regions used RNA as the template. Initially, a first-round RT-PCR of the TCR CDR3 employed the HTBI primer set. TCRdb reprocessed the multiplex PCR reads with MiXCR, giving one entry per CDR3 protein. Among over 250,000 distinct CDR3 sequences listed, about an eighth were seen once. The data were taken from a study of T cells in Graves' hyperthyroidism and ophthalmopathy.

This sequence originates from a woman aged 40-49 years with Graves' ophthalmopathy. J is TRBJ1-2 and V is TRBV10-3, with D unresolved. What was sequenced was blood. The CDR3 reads CAISGPEGGYTF. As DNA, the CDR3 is TGTGCCATCAGTGGGCCGGAGGGTGGCTACACCTTC.